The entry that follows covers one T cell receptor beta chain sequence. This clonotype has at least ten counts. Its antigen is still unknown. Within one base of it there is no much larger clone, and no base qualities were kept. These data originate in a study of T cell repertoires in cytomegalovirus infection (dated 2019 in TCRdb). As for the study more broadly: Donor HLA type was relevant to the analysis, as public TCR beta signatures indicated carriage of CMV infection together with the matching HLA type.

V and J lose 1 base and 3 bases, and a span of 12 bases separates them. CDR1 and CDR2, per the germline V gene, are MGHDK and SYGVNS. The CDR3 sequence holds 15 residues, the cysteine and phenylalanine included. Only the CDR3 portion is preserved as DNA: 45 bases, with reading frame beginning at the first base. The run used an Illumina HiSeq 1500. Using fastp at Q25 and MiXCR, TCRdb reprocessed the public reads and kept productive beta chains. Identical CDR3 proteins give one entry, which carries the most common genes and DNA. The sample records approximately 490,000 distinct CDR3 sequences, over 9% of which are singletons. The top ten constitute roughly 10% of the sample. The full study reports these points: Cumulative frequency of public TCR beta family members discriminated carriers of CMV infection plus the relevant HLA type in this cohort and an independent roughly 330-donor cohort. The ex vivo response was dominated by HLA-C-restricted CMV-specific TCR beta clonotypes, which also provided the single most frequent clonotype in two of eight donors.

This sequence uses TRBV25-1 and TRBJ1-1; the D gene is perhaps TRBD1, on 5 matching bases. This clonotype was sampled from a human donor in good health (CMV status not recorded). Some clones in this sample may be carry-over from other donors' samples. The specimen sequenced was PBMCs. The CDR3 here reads CASSELGEGDTEAFF. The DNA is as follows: TGTGCCAGCAGTGAATTGGGGGAGGGAGACACTGAAGCTTTCTTT.